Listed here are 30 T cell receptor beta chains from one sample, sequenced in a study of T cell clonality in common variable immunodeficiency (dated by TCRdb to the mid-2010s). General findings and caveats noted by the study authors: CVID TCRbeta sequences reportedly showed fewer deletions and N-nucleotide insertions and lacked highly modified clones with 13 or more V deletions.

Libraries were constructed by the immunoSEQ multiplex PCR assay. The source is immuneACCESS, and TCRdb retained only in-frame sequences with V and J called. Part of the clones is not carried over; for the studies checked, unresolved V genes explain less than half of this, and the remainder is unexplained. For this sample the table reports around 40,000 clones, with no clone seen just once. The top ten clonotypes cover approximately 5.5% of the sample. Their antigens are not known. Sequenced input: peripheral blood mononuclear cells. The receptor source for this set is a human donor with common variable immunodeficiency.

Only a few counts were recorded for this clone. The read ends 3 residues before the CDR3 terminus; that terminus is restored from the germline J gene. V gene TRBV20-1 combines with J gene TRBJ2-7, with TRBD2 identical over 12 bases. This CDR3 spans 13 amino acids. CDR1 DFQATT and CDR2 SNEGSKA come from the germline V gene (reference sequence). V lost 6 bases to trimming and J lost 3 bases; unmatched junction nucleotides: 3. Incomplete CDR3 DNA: TGCAGTGCAAGACTAGCGGGGGTCTACGAG. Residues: CSARLAGVYE. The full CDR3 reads CSARLAGVYEQYF.

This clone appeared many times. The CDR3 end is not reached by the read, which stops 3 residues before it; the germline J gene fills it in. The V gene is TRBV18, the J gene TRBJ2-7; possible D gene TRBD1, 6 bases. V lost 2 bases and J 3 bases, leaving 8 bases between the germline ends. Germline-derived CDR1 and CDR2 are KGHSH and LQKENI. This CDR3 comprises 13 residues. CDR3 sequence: CASSPRTDYEQYF. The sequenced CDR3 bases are TGTGCCAGCTCACCAAGGACAGACTACGAG.

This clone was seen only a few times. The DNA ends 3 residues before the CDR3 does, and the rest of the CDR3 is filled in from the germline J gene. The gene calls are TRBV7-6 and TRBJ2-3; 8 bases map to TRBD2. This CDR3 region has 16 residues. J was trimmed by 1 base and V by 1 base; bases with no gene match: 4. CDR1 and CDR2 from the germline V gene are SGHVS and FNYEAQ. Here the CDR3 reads CASSLDPAGGTDTQYF. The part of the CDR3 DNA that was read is TGTGCCAGCAGCTTAGATCCAGCGGGGGGCACAGATACG.

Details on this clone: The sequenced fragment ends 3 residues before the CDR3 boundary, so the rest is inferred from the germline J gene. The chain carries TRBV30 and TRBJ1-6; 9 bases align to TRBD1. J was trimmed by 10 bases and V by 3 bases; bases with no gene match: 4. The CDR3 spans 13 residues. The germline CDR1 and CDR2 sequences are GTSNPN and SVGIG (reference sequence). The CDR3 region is CAWREDRGSPLHF. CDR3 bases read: TGTGCCTGGAGGGAAGACAGGGGGTCACCC.

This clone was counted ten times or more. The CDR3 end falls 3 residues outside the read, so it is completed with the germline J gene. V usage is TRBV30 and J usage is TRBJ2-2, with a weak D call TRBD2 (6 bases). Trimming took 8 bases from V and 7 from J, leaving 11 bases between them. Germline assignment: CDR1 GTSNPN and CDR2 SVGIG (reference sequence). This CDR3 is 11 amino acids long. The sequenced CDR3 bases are TGTGCCAGCCGGGGGTACGGGGAG. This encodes CASRGYGE. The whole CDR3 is CASRGYGELFF.

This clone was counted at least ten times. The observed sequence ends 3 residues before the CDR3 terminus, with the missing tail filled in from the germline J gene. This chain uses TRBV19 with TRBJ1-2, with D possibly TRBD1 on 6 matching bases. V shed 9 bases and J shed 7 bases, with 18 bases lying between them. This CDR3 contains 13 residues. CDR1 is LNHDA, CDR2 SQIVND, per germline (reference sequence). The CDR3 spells CASYRRGQGGYTF. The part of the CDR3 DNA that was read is TGTGCCAGCTACCGGCGGGGGCAAGGTGGC. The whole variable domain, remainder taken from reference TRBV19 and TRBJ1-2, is DGGITQSPKYLFRKEGQNVTLSCEQNLNHDAMYWYRQDPGQGLRLIYYSQIVNDFQKGDIAEGYSVSREKKESFPLTVTSAQKNPTAFYLCASYRRGQGGYTFGSGTRLTVV.

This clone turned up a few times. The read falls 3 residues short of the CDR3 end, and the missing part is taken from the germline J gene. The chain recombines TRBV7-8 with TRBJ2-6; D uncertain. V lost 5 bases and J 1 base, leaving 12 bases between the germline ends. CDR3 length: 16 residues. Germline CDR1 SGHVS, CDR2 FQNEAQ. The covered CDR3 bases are TGTGCCAGCAGCCAACCGATGGCTTCTGGGGCCAACGTC. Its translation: CASSQPMASGANV. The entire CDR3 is CASSQPMASGANVLTF. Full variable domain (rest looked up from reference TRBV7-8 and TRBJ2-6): GAGVSQSPRYKVAKRGQDVALRCDPISGHVSLFWYQQALGQGPEFLTYFQNEAQLDKSGLPSDRFFAERPEGSVSTLKIQRTQQEDSAVYLCASSQPMASGANVLTFGAGSRLTVL.

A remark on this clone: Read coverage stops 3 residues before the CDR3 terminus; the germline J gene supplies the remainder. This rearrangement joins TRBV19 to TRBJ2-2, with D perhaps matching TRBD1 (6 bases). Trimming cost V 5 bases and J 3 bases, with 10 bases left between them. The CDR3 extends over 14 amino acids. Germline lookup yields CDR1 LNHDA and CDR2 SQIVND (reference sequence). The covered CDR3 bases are TGTGCCAGTAGTGTAAACAGGGACACCGGGGAG. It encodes CASSVNRDTGE. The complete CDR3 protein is CASSVNRDTGELFF.

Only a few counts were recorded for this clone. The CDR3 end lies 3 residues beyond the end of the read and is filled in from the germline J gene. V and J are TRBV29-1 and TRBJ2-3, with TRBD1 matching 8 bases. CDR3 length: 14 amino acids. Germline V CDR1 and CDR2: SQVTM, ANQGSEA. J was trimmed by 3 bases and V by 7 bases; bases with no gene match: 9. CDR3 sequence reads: CSARPGTGTDTQYF. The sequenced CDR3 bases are TGCAGCGCCCGTCCCGGGACAGGAACAGATACG.

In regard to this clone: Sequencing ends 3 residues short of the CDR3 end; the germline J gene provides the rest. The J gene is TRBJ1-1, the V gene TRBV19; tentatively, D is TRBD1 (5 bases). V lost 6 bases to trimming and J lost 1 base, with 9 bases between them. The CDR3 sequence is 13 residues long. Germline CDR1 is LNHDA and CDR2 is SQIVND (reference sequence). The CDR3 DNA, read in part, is TGTGCCAGTAGACGGGACTGGAACACTGAA. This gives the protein CASRRDWNTE. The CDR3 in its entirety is CASRRDWNTEAFF.

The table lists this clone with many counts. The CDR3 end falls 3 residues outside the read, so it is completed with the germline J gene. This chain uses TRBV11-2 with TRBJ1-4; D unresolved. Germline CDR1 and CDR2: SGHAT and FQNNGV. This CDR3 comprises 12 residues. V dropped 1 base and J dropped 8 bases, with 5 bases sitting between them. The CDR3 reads CASSLGREKLFF. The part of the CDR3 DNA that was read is TGTGCCAGCAGCTTAGGAAGGGAAAAA.

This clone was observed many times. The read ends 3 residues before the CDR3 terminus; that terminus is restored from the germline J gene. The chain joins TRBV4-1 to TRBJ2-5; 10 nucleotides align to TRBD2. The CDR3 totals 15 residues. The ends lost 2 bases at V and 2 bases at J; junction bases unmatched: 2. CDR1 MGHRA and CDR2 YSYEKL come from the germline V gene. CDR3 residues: CASSQQAGGQETQYF. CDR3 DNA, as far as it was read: TGCGCCAGCAGCCAACAAGCGGGGGGGCAAGAGACC.

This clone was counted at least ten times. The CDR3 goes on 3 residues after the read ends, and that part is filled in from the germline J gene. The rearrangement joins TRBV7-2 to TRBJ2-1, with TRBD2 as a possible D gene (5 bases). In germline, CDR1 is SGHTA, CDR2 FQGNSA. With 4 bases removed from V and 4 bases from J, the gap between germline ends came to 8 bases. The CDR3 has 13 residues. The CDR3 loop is CASSSGGYNEQFF. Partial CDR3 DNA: TGTGCCAGCAGCTCCGGCGGGTACAATGAG.

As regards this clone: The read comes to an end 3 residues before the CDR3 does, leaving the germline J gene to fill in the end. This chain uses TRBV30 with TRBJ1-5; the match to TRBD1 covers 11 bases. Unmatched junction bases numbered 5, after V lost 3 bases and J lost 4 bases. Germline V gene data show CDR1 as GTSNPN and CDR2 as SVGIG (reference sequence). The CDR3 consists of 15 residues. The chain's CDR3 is CAWSRGQGANQPQHF. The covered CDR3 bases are TGTGCCTGGAGCCGAGGACAGGGGGCTAATCAGCCC. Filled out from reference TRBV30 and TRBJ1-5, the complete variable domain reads SQTIHQWPATLVQPVGSPLSLECTVEGTSNPNLYWYRQAAGRGLQLLFYSVGIGQISSEVPQNLSASRPQDRQFILSSKKLLLSDSGFYLCAWSRGQGANQPQHFGDGTRLSIL.

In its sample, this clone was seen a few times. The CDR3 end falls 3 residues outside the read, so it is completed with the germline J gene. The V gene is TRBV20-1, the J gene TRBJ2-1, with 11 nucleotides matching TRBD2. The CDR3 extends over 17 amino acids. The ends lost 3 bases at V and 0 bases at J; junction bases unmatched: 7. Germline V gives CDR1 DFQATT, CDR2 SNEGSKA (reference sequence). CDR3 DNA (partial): TGCAGTGCTAGGGCTAGCGGGAGGCCTAGCTCCTACAATGAG. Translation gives CSARASGRPSSYNE. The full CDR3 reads CSARASGRPSSYNEQFF.

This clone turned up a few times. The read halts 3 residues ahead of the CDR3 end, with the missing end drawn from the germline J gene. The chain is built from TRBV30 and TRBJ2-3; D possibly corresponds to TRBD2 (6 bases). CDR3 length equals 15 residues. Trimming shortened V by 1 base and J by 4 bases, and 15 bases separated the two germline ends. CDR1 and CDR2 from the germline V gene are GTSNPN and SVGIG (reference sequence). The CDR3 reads CAWSGLDPGADTQYF. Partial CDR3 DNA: TGTGCCTGGAGTGGTCTGGACCCGGGGGCAGATACG.

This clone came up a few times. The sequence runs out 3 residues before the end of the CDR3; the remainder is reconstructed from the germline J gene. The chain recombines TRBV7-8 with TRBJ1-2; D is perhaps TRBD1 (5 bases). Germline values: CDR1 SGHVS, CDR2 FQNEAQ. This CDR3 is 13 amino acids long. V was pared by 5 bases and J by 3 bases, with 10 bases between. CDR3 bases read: TGTGCCAGCAGCCGGGGGACCGACTATGGC. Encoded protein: CASSRGTDYG. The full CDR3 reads CASSRGTDYGYTF.

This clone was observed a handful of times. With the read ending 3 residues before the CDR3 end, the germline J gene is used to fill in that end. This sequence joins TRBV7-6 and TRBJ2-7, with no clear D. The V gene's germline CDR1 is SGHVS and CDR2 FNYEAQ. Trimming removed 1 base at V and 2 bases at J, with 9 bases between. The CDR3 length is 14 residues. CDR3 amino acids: CASSLEPGTYEQYF. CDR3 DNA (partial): TGTGCCAGCAGCTTAGAGCCAGGTACCTACGAG.

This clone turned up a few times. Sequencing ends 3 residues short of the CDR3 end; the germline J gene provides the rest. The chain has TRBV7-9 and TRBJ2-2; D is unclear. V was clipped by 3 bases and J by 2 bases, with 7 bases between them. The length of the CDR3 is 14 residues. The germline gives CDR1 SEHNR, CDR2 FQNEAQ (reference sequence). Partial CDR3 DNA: TGTGCCAGCAGCTTCTCAGTAAACACCGGGGAG. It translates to CASSFSVNTGE. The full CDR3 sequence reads CASSFSVNTGELFF. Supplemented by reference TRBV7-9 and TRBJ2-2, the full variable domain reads DTGVSQNPRHKITKRGQNVTFRCDPISEHNRLYWYRQTLGQGPEFLTYFQNEAQLEKSRLLSDRFSAERPKGSFSTLEIQRTEQGDSAMYLCASSFSVNTGELFFGEGSRLTVL.

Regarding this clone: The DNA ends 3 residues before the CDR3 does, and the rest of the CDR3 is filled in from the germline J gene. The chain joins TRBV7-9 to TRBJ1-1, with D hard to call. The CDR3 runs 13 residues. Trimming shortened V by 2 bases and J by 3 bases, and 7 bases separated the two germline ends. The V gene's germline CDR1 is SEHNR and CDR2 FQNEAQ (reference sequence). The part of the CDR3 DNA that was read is TGTGCCAGCAGCTTACAAGGTTACACTGAA. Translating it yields CASSLQGYTE. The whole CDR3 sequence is CASSLQGYTEAFF.

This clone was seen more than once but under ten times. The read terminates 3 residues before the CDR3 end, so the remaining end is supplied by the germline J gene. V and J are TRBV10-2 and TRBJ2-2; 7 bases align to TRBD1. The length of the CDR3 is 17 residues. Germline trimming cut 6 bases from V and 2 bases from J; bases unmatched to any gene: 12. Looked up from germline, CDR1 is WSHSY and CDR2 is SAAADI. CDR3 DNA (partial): TGCGCCAGCAGAAGCACCGGGACAGCTATCAACACCGGGGAG. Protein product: CASRSTGTAINTGE. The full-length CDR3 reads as CASRSTGTAINTGELFF.

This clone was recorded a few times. CDR3 DNA, as far as it was read: TGTGCCAGCAGCTCTCAGGGGGCGAACGACGAG. This translates into CASSSQGANDE. The full CDR3 sequence reads CASSSQGANDEQYF. The V call is TRBV11-3, the J call TRBJ2-7; 8 bases map to TRBD1. The read ends 3 residues shy of where the CDR3 ends; the end is completed using the germline J gene. With 4 bases clipped from V and 5 bases from J, the junction kept 7 bases outside the gene matches. The CDR3 length is 14 residues. Germline values: CDR1 SGHNT, CDR2 YENEEA. Supplemented by reference TRBV11-3 and TRBJ2-7, the full variable domain reads EAGVVQSPRYKIIEKKQPVAFWCNPISGHNTLYWYLQNLGQGPELLIRYENEEAVDDSQLPKDRFSAERLKGVDSTLKIQPAELGDSAVYLCASSSQGANDEQYFGPGTRLTVT.

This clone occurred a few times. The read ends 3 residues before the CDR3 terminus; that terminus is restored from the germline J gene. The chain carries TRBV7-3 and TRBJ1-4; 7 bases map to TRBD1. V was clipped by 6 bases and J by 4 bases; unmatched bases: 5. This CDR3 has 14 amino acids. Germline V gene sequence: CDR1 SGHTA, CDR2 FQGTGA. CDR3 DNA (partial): TGTGCCAGCAGACTCAGGGGGATTAATGAAAAA. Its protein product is CASRLRGINEK. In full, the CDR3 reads CASRLRGINEKLFF.

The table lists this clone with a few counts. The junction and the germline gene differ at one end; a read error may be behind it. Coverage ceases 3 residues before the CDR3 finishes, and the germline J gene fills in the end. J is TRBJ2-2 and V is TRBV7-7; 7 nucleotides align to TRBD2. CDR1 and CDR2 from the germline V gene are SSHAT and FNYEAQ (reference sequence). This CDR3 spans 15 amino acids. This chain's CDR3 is CASSSISGSTGELFF. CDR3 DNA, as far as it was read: TGTGCTAGCAGCTCAATTAGCGGGTCCACCGGGGAG.

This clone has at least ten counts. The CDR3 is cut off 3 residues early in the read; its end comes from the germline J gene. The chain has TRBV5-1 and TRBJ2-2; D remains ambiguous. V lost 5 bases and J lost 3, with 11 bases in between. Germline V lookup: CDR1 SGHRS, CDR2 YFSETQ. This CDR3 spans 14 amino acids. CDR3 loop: CASRQATDTGELFF. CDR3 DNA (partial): TGCGCCAGCAGGCAGGCGACGGACACCGGGGAG. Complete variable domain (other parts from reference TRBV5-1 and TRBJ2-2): KAGVTQTPRYLIKTRGQQVTLSCSPISGHRSVSWYQQTPGQGLQFLFEYFSETQRNKGNFPGRFSGRQFSNSRSEMNVSTLELGDSALYLCASRQATDTGELFFGEGSRLTVL.

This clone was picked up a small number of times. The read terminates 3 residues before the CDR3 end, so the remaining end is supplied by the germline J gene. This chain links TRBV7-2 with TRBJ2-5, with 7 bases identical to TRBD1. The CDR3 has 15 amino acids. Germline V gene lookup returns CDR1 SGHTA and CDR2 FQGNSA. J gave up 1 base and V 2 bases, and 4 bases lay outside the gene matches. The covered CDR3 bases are TGTGCCAGCAGCTTATCGGGACAGATCCAAGAGACC. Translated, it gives CASSLSGQIQET. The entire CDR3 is CASSLSGQIQETQYF.

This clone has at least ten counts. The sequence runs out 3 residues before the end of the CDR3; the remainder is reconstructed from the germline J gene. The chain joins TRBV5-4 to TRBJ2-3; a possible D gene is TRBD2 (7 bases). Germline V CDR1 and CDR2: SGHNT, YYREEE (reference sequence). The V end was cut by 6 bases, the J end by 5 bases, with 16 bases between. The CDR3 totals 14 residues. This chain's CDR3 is CASTEGGAVDTQYF. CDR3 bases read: TGTGCCAGCACCGAAGGGGGGGCGGTAGATACG. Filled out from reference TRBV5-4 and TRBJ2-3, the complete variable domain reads ETGVTQSPTHLIKTRGQQVTLRCSSQSGHNTVSWYQQALGQGPQFIFQYYREEENGRGNFPPRFSGLQFPNYSSELNVNALELDDSALYLCASTEGGAVDTQYFGPGTRLTVL.

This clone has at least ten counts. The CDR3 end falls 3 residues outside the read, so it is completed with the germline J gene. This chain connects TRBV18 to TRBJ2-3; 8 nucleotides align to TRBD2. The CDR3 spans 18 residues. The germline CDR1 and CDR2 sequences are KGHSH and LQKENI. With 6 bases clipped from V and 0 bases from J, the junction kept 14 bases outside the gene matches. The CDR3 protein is CASSPPTSGSLSTDTQYF. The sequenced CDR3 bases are TGTGCCAGCTCTCCCCCCACTAGCGGCAGCCTAAGCACAGATACG.

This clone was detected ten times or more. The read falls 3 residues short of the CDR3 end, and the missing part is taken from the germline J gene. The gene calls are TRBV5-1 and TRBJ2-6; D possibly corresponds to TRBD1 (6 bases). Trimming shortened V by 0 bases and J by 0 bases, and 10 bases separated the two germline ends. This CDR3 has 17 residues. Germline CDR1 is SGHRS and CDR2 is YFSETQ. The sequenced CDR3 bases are TGCGCCAGCAGCTTGGGGGCAGGGGTCTCTGGGGCCAACGTC. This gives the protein CASSLGAGVSGANV. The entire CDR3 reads CASSLGAGVSGANVLTF.

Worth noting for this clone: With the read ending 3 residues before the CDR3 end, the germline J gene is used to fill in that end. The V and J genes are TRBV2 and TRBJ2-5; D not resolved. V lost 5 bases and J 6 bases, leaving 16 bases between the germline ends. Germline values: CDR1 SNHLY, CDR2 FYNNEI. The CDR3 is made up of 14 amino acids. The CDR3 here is CASSPTTQAKTQYF. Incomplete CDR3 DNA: TGTGCCAGCAGTCCCACCACTCAGGCAAAGACC.